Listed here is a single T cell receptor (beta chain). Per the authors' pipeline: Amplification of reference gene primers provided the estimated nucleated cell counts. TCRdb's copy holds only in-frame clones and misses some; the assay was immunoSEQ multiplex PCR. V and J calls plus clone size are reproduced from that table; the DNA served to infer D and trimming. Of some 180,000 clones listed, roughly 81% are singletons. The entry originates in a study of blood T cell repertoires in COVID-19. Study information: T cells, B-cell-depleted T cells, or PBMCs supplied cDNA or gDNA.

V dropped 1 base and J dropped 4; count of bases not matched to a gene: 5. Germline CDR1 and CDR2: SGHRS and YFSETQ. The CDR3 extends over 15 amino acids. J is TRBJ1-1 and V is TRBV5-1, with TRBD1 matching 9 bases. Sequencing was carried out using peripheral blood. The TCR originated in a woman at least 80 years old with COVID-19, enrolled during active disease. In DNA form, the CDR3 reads TGCGCCAGCAGCTTGCTAACAGGGGGCAGCACTGAAGCTTTCTTT. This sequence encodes CASSLLTGGSTEAFF.